The sequence of this T cell receptor beta chain was determined in a study of blood T cell repertoires in COVID-19. At the level of the study: Material from acute and convalescent COVID-19 was sourced from the United States, Italy and Spain. The analysed material was cDNA or gDNA that came from T cells, B-cell-depleted T cells, or PBMCs.

V was pared by 6 bases and J by 2 bases, with 5 bases of the junction left unmatched. Germline CDR1 reads SGHAT; CDR2 reads FQNNGV. The CDR3 consists of 15 residues. Per the study methods: The assay estimated nucleated cells by amplifying reference gene primers. Here immunoSEQ multiplex PCR was the method, and the copy in TCRdb shows in-frame clones only, minus some. V, J and clone size are those of that table, while D and trimming were read from the DNA. Altogether about 260,000 clones are present, over 80% being singletons, with the ten largest covering roughly 3.6%. This TCR came from a woman aged 40 to 50 with acute or convalescent COVID-19. The chain uses TRBV11-2 and TRBJ1-2; 11 bases fit TRBD1. Sequencing was carried out using peripheral blood. CDR3 DNA sequence: TGTGCCAGCAGGCGGACAGGGGGCGAAAACTATGGCTACACCTTC. It codes for CASRRTGGENYGYTF. Drawing the rest from reference TRBV11-2 and TRBJ1-2, the complete variable domain is EAGVAQSPRYKIIEKRQSVAFWCNPISGHATLYWYQQILGQGPKLLIQFQNNGVVDDSQLPKDRFSAERLKGVDSTLKIQPAKLEDSAVYLCASRRTGGENYGYTFGSGTRLTVV.